Listed here are 20 T cell receptor beta chains from one sample, sequenced in a study of shared clonotypes between healthy human individuals. The assay was immunoSEQ multiplex PCR, and TCRdb's table has in-frame clones only and misses some. The table shows millions of clones, with approximately 95% occurring only once. Naivety among CD8 cells was defined by CD45RO negativity and positive CCR7 selection, thereby excluding terminally differentiated effector memory CD45RA+ cells. Material for sequencing was naive CD8+ T cells sorted from blood. Every receptor here comes from a man between 18 and 35 years old in good health.

The chain employs TRBV29-1 and TRBJ1-3; D uncertain. There are 11 residues in the CDR3. Per the germline V gene, CDR1 is SQVTM and CDR2 is ANQGSEA. Trimming took 4 bases from V and 3 from J, leaving 4 bases between them. The CDR3 coding sequence is TGCAGCGTTGTAGGTGGAAACACCATATATTTT. This translates into CSVVGGNTIYF. The whole variable domain, remainder taken from reference TRBV29-1 and TRBJ1-3, is SAVISQKPSRDICQRGTSLTIQCQVDSQVTMMFWYRQQPGQSLTLIATANQGSEATYESGFVIDKFPISRPNLTFSTLTVSNMSPEDSSIYLCSVVGGNTIYFGEGSWLTVV.

This chain connects TRBV11-2 to TRBJ2-7; TRBD2 might be the D (6 bases). With 6 bases removed from V and 0 bases from J, the gap between germline ends came to 9 bases. Germline V gene sequence: CDR1 SGHAT, CDR2 FQNNGV. This CDR3 region has 13 residues. The CDR3 nucleotides are TGTGCCAGCAGGCGGGACTTCTCCTACGAGCAGTACTTC. Its translation is CASRRDFSYEQYF.

This clone was observed a single time. The V gene is TRBV7-9, the J gene TRBJ2-3; the match to TRBD1 covers 9 bases. The trim removed 4 bases at V and 5 bases at J, leaving 10 bases unmatched. This CDR3 has 16 amino acids. Per germline, CDR1 SEHNR and CDR2 FQNEAQ (reference sequence). The CDR3 bases are TGTGCCAGCAGCTACGGACAGGGGTCAGGAGGAGATACGCAGTATTTT. The encoded protein is CASSYGQGSGGDTQYF.

The chain is built from TRBV7-6 and TRBJ2-7, with a weak D call TRBD2 (5 bases). Trimming took 5 bases from V and 0 from J, leaving 11 bases between them. The V gene's germline CDR1 is SGHVS and CDR2 FNYEAQ. CDR3 size: 14 residues. CDR3 region: CASSATGISYEQYF. In nucleotides, the CDR3 is TGTGCCAGCAGCGCAACCGGGATCTCCTACGAGCAGTACTTC.

As concerns this clone: Other DNA sequences in the same sample also yield this CDR3. The chain is built from TRBV27 and TRBJ2-1; TRBD2 matches 12 bases. CDR1 is MNHEY and CDR2 is SMNVEV in the germline V gene (reference sequence). Losses at the gene ends were 6 bases for V and 4 bases for J; bases not matched to a gene: 1. The CDR3 extends over 14 amino acids. The CDR3 DNA follows: TGTGCCAGCAGGACTAGCGGGGGATACAATGAGCAGTTCTTC. It encodes CASRTSGGYNEQFF.

The CDR3 spells CASSLMASGAYNEQFF. CDR3 sequence (DNA): TGTGCCAGCAGTTTAATGGCTAGCGGAGCCTACAATGAGCAGTTCTTC. The genes are TRBV27 and TRBJ2-1, with 7 bases fitting TRBD2. The CDR3 covers 16 residues. V gave up 2 bases and J gave up 2 bases; unmatched junction bases: 6. Germline V CDR1 and CDR2: MNHEY, SMNVEV (reference sequence).

V and J are TRBV4-2 and TRBJ2-7; no reliable D call. Looked up from germline, CDR1 is LGHNA and CDR2 is YNFKEQ. This CDR3 has 13 residues. The V gene lost 0 bases and the J gene lost 5 bases, with 8 bases spanning the gap. CDR3 sequence (DNA): TGTGCCAGCAGCCAAGATATTCGGGACGAGCAGTACTTC. This encodes CASSQDIRDEQYF.

Concerning this clone: The germline gene is not matched at one end of the junction; a read error may be the cause. J is TRBJ1-1 and V is TRBV5-6; D may be TRBD1 (6 bases). Per the germline V gene, CDR1 is SGHDT and CDR2 is YYEEEE. The CDR3 is 16 residues long. CDR3 nucleotides: TGTGCCAGCGGCTTGGCGGGGGGCGCGACGGACACTGAAGCTTTCTTT. This gives the protein CASGLAGGATDTEAFF.

The DNA for the CDR3 is TGTGCCAGCAGCGTAGCCAGCGGGGTCTACGAGCAGTACTTC. Its protein is CASSVASGVYEQYF. The chain carries TRBV9 and TRBJ2-7, with TRBD2 matching 7 bases. The V and J ends lost 0 bases and 3 bases, in that order; junction bases with no gene match: 3. Germline CDR1 is SGDLS and CDR2 is YYNGEE. This CDR3 comprises 14 residues.

This chain uses TRBV4-1 with TRBJ1-1, with D unclear. The CDR3 length is 17 residues. Between the trimmed V and J ends, which lost 0 bases and 0 bases, there was a span of 14 bases. The germline V gene encodes CDR1 MGHRA and CDR2 YSYEKL. The CDR3 region is CASSQDVRAGMNTEAFF. CDR3 nucleotide sequence: TGCGCCAGCAGCCAAGATGTCCGGGCCGGAATGAACACTGAAGCTTTCTTT.

The chain links TRBV10-1 to TRBJ2-3; D perhaps matches TRBD2 (5 bases). Trimming removed 6 bases at V and 0 bases at J, with 13 bases between. In germline, CDR1 is WNHNN, CDR2 SYGVQD (reference sequence). There are 15 residues in the CDR3. The CDR3 coding sequence is TGCGCCAGCAGCGAGACTAATCCTAGCACAGATACGCAGTATTTT. Protein sequence: CASSETNPSTDTQYF.

V usage is TRBV30 and J usage is TRBJ2-2; 12 bases are shared with TRBD2. Germline V gene data show CDR1 as GTSNPN and CDR2 as SVGIG (reference sequence). With 2 bases clipped from V and 6 bases from J, the junction kept 7 bases outside the gene matches. This CDR3 spans 16 amino acids. CDR3 amino acids: CAWSWTSGMISGELFF. In DNA, the CDR3 is TGTGCCTGGAGTTGGACTAGCGGGATGATTTCCGGGGAGCTGTTTTTT.

The chain couples TRBV5-6 to TRBJ2-1; no definite D call. The CDR3 is 13 residues long. CDR1 is SGHDT, CDR2 YYEEEE, per germline. Trimming stripped 4 bases from V and 6 bases from J, with 11 bases between. CDR3 in amino acids: CASSGIGANEQFF. For the CDR3, the DNA is TGTGCCAGCAGCGGCATAGGCGCCAATGAGCAGTTCTTC.

The chain recombines TRBV5-6 with TRBJ2-7; D may be TRBD1 or TRBD2 (5 bases each). With 2 bases removed from V and 4 bases from J, the gap between germline ends came to 16 bases. Per the germline V gene, CDR1 is SGHDT and CDR2 is YYEEEE. The CDR3 is 15 residues long. CDR3 residues: CASSFYRDESYEQYF. The DNA for the CDR3 is TGTGCCAGCAGCTTCTACCGGGACGAGTCATACGAGCAGTACTTC.

This chain uses TRBV18 with TRBJ2-5; 10 bases are a match to TRBD1. Trimming took 0 bases from V and 5 from J; bases not matched to a gene: 9. Germline V gives CDR1 KGHSH, CDR2 LQKENI. This CDR3 has 17 residues. The CDR3 coding sequence is TGTGCCAGCTCACCACCGGACAGGGGGGGATCATGGGAGACCCAGTACTTC. This codes for CASSPPDRGGSWETQYF.

The chain's CDR3 is CASSEWREGDEQYF. In nucleotides, the CDR3 is TGCGCCAGCAGTGAATGGCGGGAAGGAGACGAGCAGTACTTC. The V gene is TRBV10-1, the J gene TRBJ2-7, with a weak D call TRBD2 (6 bases). The germline V gene encodes CDR1 WNHNN and CDR2 SYGVQD (reference sequence). V lost 3 bases to trimming and J lost 5 bases, with 14 bases between them. The CDR3 length is 14 residues.

This sequence joins TRBV11-1 and TRBJ2-7, with 11 positions matching TRBD1. Germline CDR1 SGHAT, CDR2 FQDESV (reference sequence). The V segment lost 5 bases and the J segment 0 bases; nucleotides outside the gene matches: 9. This CDR3 is 17 amino acids long. The CDR3 is CASSAGQGAFSSYEQYF. CDR3 DNA: TGTGCCAGCAGCGCTGGACAGGGGGCTTTTAGCTCCTACGAGCAGTACTTC.

The gene calls are TRBV30 and TRBJ2-7, with 9 positions matching TRBD1. The ends lost 5 bases at V and 5 bases at J; junction bases unmatched: 7. CDR3 length equals 13 residues. CDR1 and CDR2 from the germline V gene are GTSNPN and SVGIG (reference sequence). CDR3 sequence (DNA): TGTGCCTGGTCCGCCGGGACAGGGCACGAGCAGTACTTC. This encodes CAWSAGTGHEQYF.

The chain is built from TRBV28 and TRBJ1-2; no clear D. The CDR3 is made up of 15 amino acids. Looked up from germline, CDR1 is MDHEN and CDR2 is SYDVKM. Trimming left V 2 bases short and J 0 bases short, with 10 bases between. The CDR3 here is CASSLRAATNYGYTF. CDR3 DNA: TGTGCCAGCAGTTTAAGGGCAGCTACTAACTATGGCTACACCTTC.

This clone was detected once. The rearrangement uses TRBV9 and TRBJ2-7, with D perhaps matching TRBD2 (6 bases). Trimming cost V 0 bases and J 0 bases, with 10 bases left between them. In germline, CDR1 is SGDLS, CDR2 YYNGEE. The CDR3 spans 15 residues. The CDR3 sequence: CASSVDGGTSYEQYF. CDR3 nucleotide sequence: TGTGCCAGCAGCGTAGATGGGGGGACCTCCTACGAGCAGTACTTC.